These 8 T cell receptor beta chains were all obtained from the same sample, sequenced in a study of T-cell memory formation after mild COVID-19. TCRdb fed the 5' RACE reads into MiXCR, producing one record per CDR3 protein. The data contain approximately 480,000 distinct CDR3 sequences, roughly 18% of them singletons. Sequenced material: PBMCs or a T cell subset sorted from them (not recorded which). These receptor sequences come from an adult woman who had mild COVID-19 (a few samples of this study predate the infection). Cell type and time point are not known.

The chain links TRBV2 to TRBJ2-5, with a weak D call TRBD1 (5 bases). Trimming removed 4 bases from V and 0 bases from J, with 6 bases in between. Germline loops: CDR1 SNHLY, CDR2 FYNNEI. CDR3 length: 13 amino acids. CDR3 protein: CASSVDNQETQYF. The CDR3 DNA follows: TGTGCCAGCAGTGTGGACAACCAAGAGACCCAGTACTTC. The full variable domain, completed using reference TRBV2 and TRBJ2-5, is EPEVTQTPSHQVTQMGQEVILRCVPISNHLYFYWYRQILGQKVEFLVSFYNNEISEKSEIFDDQFSVERPDGSNFTLKIRSTKLEDSAMYFCASSVDNQETQYFGPGTRLLVL.

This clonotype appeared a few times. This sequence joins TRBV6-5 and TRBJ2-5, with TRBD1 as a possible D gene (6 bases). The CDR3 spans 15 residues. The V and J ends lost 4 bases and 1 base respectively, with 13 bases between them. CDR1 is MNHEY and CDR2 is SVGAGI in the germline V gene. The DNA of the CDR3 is TGTGCCAGCAGTTCGGCCGGGACAACCCAAGAGACCCAGTACTTC. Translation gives CASSSAGTTQETQYF.

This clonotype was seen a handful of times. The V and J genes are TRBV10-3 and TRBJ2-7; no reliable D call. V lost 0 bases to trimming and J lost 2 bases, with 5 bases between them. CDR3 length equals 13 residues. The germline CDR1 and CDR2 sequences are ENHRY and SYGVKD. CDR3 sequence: CAISESGAYEQYF. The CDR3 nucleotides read TGTGCCATCAGTGAGTCGGGTGCCTACGAGCAGTACTTC.

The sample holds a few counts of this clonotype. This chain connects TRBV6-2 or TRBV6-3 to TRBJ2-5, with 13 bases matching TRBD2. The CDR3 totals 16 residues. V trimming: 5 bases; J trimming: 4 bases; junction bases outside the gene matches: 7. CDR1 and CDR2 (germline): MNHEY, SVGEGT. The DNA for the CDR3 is TGTGCCAGCAGTGCCCTTGGACTAGCGGGAGCAGAGACCCAGTACTTC. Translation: CASSALGLAGAETQYF.

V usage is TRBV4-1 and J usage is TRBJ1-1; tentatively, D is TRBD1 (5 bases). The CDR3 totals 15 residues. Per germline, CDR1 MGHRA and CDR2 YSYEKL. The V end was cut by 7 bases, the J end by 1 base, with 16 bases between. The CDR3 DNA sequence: TGCGCCAGCACCCGAATGGGAGGGACGAACACTGAAGCTTTCTTT. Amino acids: CASTRMGGTNTEAFF.

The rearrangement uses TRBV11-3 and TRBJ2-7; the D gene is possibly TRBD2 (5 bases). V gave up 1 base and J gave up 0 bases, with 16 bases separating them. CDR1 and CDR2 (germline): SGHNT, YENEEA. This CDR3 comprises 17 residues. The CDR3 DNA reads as TGTGCCAGCAGCTTAGGGGGTAACCCACTAGTCTCCTACGAGCAGTACTTC. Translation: CASSLGGNPLVSYEQYF.

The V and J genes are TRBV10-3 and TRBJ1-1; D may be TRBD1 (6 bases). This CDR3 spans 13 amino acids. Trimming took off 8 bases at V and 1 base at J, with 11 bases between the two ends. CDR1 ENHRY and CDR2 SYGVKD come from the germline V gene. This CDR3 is CAIQGQKNTEAFF. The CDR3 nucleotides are TGTGCCATCCAGGGACAAAAGAACACTGAAGCTTTCTTT.

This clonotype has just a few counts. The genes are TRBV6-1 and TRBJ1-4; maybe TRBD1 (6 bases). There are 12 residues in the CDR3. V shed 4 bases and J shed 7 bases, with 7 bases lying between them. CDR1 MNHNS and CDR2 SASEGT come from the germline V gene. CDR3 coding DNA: TGTGCCAGCAGTGGGGGGCCTGAAAAACTGTTTTTT. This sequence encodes CASSGGPEKLFF.